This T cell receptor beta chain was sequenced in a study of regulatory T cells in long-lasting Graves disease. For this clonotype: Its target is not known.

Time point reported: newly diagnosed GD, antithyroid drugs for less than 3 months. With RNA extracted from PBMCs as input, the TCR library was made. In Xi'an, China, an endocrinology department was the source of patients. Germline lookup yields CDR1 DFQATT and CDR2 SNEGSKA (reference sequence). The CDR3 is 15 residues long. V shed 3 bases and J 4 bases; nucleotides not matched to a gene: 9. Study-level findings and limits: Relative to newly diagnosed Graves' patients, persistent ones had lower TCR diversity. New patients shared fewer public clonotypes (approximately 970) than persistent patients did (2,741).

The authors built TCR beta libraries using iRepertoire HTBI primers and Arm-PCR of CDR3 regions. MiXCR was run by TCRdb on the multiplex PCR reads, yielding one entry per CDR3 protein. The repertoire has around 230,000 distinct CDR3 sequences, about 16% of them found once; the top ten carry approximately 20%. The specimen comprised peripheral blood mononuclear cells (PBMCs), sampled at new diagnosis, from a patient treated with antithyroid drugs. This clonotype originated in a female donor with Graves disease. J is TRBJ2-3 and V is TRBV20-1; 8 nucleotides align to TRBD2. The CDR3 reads CSASLLAGISDTQYF. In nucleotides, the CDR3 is TGCAGTGCTAGTCTCCTAGCGGGTATATCAGATACGCAGTATTTT.